This T cell receptor beta chain was captured in a study of tumor-infiltrating lymphocytes in primary liver carcinoma. Study results and caveats: Tumor region pairs outstripped tumor-adjacent and tumor-blood pairs in overlap. About 7.5-24% of top clones, no more, were shared by all five regions.

The CDR3 has 15 amino acids. Both RNA and DNA were isolated together from about 19-30 mg of bulk tissue that had not been sorted. Priming with a constant-region primer yielded TCR beta cDNA from around 540 ng total RNA. Three nested multiplex PCR rounds, a slightly modified ARM-PCR, produced the libraries for TCR beta. TRBV1-TRBV30 forward and Cbeta reverse primers drove the first two roughly 10-cycle rounds. TCRdb passed the multiplex PCR reads through MiXCR, listing each CDR3 protein once. The repertoire includes 60,000 or so distinct CDR3 sequences, 71% of them detected once, and roughly three fifths sits in the top ten. This clonotype was observed many times. Antigen specificity is unknown. Its ends do not fully match the called genes, so a read error is possible.

The source of this sequence is a man aged 35 to 55 with primary liver carcinoma and hepatitis B virus infection. The rearrangement links TRBV12-3 or TRBV12-4 to TRBJ2-2, with 12 bases aligning to TRBD2. What was sequenced was liver tumor tissue from sampling region 2. Subset described: tumor region T2, inferior pole. This CDR3 is CASSLAGGPDGELFF. The CDR3 DNA follows: TGTGCCAGCAGTCTAGCGGGAGGGCCGGACGGGGAGCTGTTTTTT.